These T cell receptor beta chains were read from a single sample in a study of early T cells in non-severe SARS-CoV-2 infection. Via MiXCR, TCRdb re-called the 5' RACE reads, giving one row per CDR3 protein. The sample has tens of thousands of distinct CDR3 sequences; approximately 5.4% are singletons. The sequenced sample was whole blood. These receptors were taken from an adult who was a healthcare worker with PCR-confirmed SARS-CoV-2 infection or an uninfected control (not recorded which). The CDR3 runs from the conserved cysteine through the conserved F or W. The D gene is left open where the match is weak. Only part of the rows carry a size: once, few, many, or a class if the clone is expanded.

V gene	CDR3 length	clone size	D gene	J gene	CDR3 protein	CDR3 DNA
TRBV12-3/TRBV12-4	13	many	NA	TRBJ2-7	CASSLRRLSEQYF	TGTGCCAGCAGTTTAAGGCGACTCTCCGAGCAGTACTTC
TRBV3-1	16	NA	NA	TRBJ2-7	CASSQERVLIKHEQYF	TGTGCCAGCAGCCAAGAAAGGGTCCTCATAAAGCACGAGCAGTACTTC
TRBV14	16	NA	NA	TRBJ2-7	CASSQVSGSAYLEQYF	TGTGCCAGCAGCCAAGTATCCGGCTCGGCTTATCTAGAGCAGTACTTC
TRBV15	15	few	NA	TRBJ2-1	CATSRYGGNYNEQFF	TGTGCCACCAGCAGGTATGGGGGGAATTACAATGAGCAGTTCTTC
TRBV7-8	14	many	TRBD2	TRBJ2-1	CASTGTRRTNEQFF	TGTGCCAGTACCGGGACTAGAAGGACCAATGAGCAGTTCTTC
TRBV9	14	many	NA	TRBJ2-7	CASSVGYGSYEQYF	TGTGCCAGCAGCGTAGGGTATGGGTCCTACGAGCAGTACTTC
TRBV5-1	15	few	NA	TRBJ2-7	CASSFRDGQAYEQYF	TGCGCCAGCAGCTTTAGGGACGGTCAGGCCTACGAGCAGTACTTC
TRBV7-9	16	NA	NA	TRBJ1-2	CASSLGTRPAGNGYTF	TGTGCCAGCAGCTTAGGGACCCGACCCGCCGGAAATGGCTACACCTTC
TRBV10-1	16	many	TRBD1	TRBJ2-5	CASSESRTGGSGTQYF	TGCGCCAGCAGTGAGTCCCGCACAGGGGGGTCCGGGACCCAGTACTTC
TRBV19	14	many	NA	TRBJ2-3	CASSIASHTDTQYF	TGTGCCAGTAGTATCGCCAGCCACACAGATACGCAGTATTTT
TRBV20-1	15	few	NA	TRBJ1-5	CSARPPGQANQPQHF	TGCAGTGCTAGACCCCCCGGGCAGGCAAATCAGCCCCAGCATTTT
TRBV29-1	12	many	NA	TRBJ2-5	CSSGRVGETQYF	TGCAGCTCCGGAAGGGTGGGAGAGACCCAGTACTTC
TRBV7-2	17	many	TRBD2	TRBJ2-1	CASSLGSGAGVWDEQFF	TGTGCCAGCAGCTTAGGTTCTGGAGCGGGAGTTTGGGATGAGCAGTTCTTC
TRBV24-1	12	NA	NA	TRBJ1-6	CATVSGGSPLHF	TGTGCCACAGTTTCCGGGGGTTCACCCCTCCACTTT
TRBV6-1	16	many	TRBD1	TRBJ1-5	CASSEMTGYLNQPQHF	TGTGCCAGCAGTGAAATGACAGGGTATCTCAATCAGCCCCAGCATTTT
TRBV19	14	many	TRBD1	TRBJ1-5	CASRGTGSNQPQHF	TGTGCCAGTAGGGGGACAGGGAGCAATCAGCCCCAGCATTTT
TRBV10-3	15	NA	TRBD2	TRBJ2-3	CAISEPSGRTDTQYF	TGTGCCATCAGTGAGCCGAGCGGGAGGACAGATACGCAGTATTTT
TRBV27	14	few	TRBD2	TRBJ2-7	CASSLSSGIGEQYF	TGTGCCAGCAGTTTAAGTAGCGGGATTGGCGAGCAGTACTTC
TRBV4-2	17	NA	NA	TRBJ2-3	CASSQAVKLWSTDTQYF	TGTGCCAGCAGCCAAGCCGTGAAGTTGTGGAGCACAGATACGCAGTATTTT
TRBV27	14	many	NA	TRBJ1-4	CASSSSDSNEKLFF	TGTGCCAGCAGTAGCTCGGACAGTAATGAAAAACTGTTTTTT
TRBV10-2	13	NA	NA	TRBJ1-2	CASSETGTNGYTF	TGCGCCAGCAGTGAAACAGGGACAAATGGCTACACCTTC
TRBV10-3	14	few	TRBD1	TRBJ1-2	CATMTGPGSEGYTF	TGTGCCACTATGACAGGGCCAGGAAGTGAGGGCTACACCTTC